The rows below give T cell receptor beta chains drawn from one sample of a study of cytotoxic CD8 clonotypes in ibrutinib-treated CLL. Clones were read by immunoSEQ multiplex PCR, and TCRdb kept only the in-frame ones, dropping some. Of about 300,000 clones listed, around 76% are singletons. The specimen was PBMCs, collected at disease progression, from a patient treated with ibrutinib. These receptors were taken from a human donor with chronic lymphocytic leukemia. CDR3s include the opening cysteine and the closing phenylalanine or tryptophan. The D gene is left open where the match is weak. For some rows the clone size is stated as once, few or many, or as a class when expanded; others skip it.

abundance,j_gene,d_gene,v_gene,CDR3aa,CDR3nt
.,TRBJ2-7,TRBD1,TRBV29-1,CSVGQGAYEQYF,TGCAGCGTTGGCCAGGGGGCCTACGAGCAGTACTTC
.,TRBJ1-1,TRBD1,TRBV14,CASRATGTNTEAFF,TGTGCCAGCAGGGCGACAGGGACGAACACTGAAGCTTTCTTT
.,TRBJ2-1,.,TRBV29-1,CSVEGGGRTYNEQFF,TGCAGCGTTGAAGGGGGCGGACGTACCTACAATGAGCAGTTCTTC
once,TRBJ2-7,TRBD2,TRBV4-1,CASSQPVGEGYEQYF,TGCGCCAGCAGCCAACCCGTGGGGGAGGGCTACGAGCAGTACTTC
.,TRBJ1-4,TRBD1,TRBV15,CATSRDKMGQGATNEKLFF,TGTGCCACCAGCAGAGATAAAATGGGACAGGGGGCAACTAATGAAAAACTGTTTTTT
.,TRBJ1-5,.,TRBV19,CASSTWQVLNQPQHF,TGTGCCAGTAGTACTTGGCAGGTACTCAATCAGCCCCAGCATTTT
few,TRBJ1-2,TRBD1,TRBV5-4,CASSPQGLDGYTF,TGTGCCAGCTCTCCACAGGGGCTTGATGGCTACACCTTC
once,TRBJ2-2,TRBD2,TRBV9,CASSLSGGGTGELFF,TGTGCCAGCAGCCTGAGCGGGGGTGGGACCGGGGAGCTGTTTTTT
few,TRBJ2-7,.,TRBV5-1,CASSLRSTYEQYF,TGCGCCAGCAGCTTGAGGTCGACCTACGAGCAGTACTTC
.,TRBJ1-2,.,TRBV15,CATSRGWGLAYGYTF,TGTGCCACCAGCAGAGGGTGGGGTCTTGCCTATGGCTACACCTTC
.,TRBJ1-5,.,TRBV15,CATSRSLPWGSNQPQHF,TGTGCCACCAGCAGATCCCTTCCCTGGGGGTCCAATCAGCCCCAGCATTTT
few,TRBJ1-3,.,TRBV19,CASSIGGSPGNTIYF,TGTGCCAGTAGTATTGGGGGATCGCCTGGAAACACCATATATTTT
.,TRBJ2-1,.,TRBV9,CASSVVQLPYYNEQFF,TGTGCCAGCAGCGTAGTGCAGCTACCATACTACAATGAGCAGTTCTTC
.,TRBJ2-3,TRBD2,TRBV28,CASSHWAGTSGSGVSTDTQYF,TGTGCCAGCAGCCACTGGGCCGGGACTAGCGGGAGTGGAGTGAGCACAGATACGCAGTATTTT
.,TRBJ2-7,TRBD2,TRBV27,CASAGLAGGYEQYF,TGTGCCAGCGCGGGACTAGCGGGAGGGTACGAGCAGTACTTC
.,TRBJ1-3,.,TRBV5-1,CASSWGGQGRTGNTIYF,TGCGCCAGCAGCTGGGGTGGTCAGGGGCGTACTGGAAACACCATATATTTT
.,TRBJ2-1,.,TRBV7-9,CASSSQGQLGNEQFF,TGTGCCAGCAGCTCACAGGGCCAACTGGGGAATGAGCAGTTCTTC
.,TRBJ2-7,TRBD2,TRBV28,CASRGGLYEQYF,TGTGCCAGCCGGGGGGGATTGTACGAGCAGTACTTC
.,TRBJ2-7,.,TRBV5-8,CASTGQGKDYEQYF,TGTGCCAGCACGGGCCAGGGAAAAGACTACGAGCAGTACTTC
once,TRBJ1-1,.,TRBV6-5,CASSYRGLYTEAFF,TGTGCCAGCAGTTACCGGGGGTTGTACACTGAAGCTTTCTTT
once,TRBJ1-1,.,TRBV4-3,CASSPAGNTEAFF,TGCGCCAGCAGCCCGGCAGGGAACACTGAAGCTTTCTTT
few,TRBJ1-1,TRBD1,TRBV18,CASSPMNRGPEAFF,TGTGCCAGCTCACCGATGAACAGGGGCCCTGAAGCTTTCTTT
.,TRBJ1-2,TRBD1,TRBV9,CASSVGSIATTGSSAGYGYTF,TGTGCCAGCAGCGTAGGTAGCATTGCGACGACAGGGTCCTCGGCAGGCTATGGCTACACCTTC
.,TRBJ2-1,.,TRBV11-3,CASSLADNEQFF,TGTGCCAGCAGCTTAGCGGACAATGAGCAGTTCTTC
.,TRBJ1-1,.,TRBV7-6,CASSFLRDTEAFF,TGTGCCAGCAGCTTCCTCAGGGACACTGAAGCTTTCTTT
.,TRBJ2-7,.,TRBV19,CASSIGGYEQYF,TGTGCCAGTAGTATAGGAGGGTACGAGCAGTACTTC
.,TRBJ2-5,TRBD1,TRBV29-1,CSVERGQTTQYF,TGCAGCGTTGAACGGGGACAGACGACCCAGTACTTC
.,TRBJ2-3,TRBD2,TRBV5-1,CASSPGGVRPTDTQYF,TGCGCCAGCAGCCCGGGGGGGGTACGTCCCACAGATACGCAGTATTTT
.,TRBJ2-4,.,TRBV25-1,CASREGRDIQYF,TGTGCCAGCAGGGAGGGTAGGGACATTCAGTACTTC
.,TRBJ2-3,TRBD2,TRBV9,CASSGRLAGTDTQYF,TGTGCCAGCAGCGGCCGACTAGCTGGCACAGATACGCAGTATTTT
few,TRBJ1-5,.,TRBV18,CASSVYRADQPQHF,TGTGCCAGCTCAGTCTACAGGGCAGATCAGCCCCAGCATTTT
.,TRBJ1-3,.,TRBV6-6,CASSRTNSGNTIYF,TGTGCCAGCAGTAGAACGAACTCTGGAAACACCATATATTTT
once,TRBJ2-1,.,TRBV5-1,CASSWTGTPNNEQFF,TGCGCCAGCAGCTGGACCGGGACTCCCAACAATGAGCAGTTCTTC
.,TRBJ2-7,.,TRBV4-1,CASSQQRSYEQYF,TGCGCCAGCAGCCAACAGAGATCCTACGAGCAGTACTTC
.,TRBJ2-7,.,TRBV7-2,CASSQGRGISYEQYF,TGTGCCAGCAGCCAAGGACGGGGGATCTCCTACGAGCAGTACTTC
.,TRBJ2-2,TRBD1,TRBV11-2,CASSWTGDGTGELFF,TGTGCCAGCAGCTGGACAGGGGACGGCACCGGGGAGCTGTTTTTT
.,TRBJ1-1,.,TRBV18,CASSPSGGTEAFF,TGTGCCAGCTCACCATCGGGGGGGACTGAAGCTTTCTTT
.,TRBJ1-2,.,TRBV19,CASKVFGGSGYTF,TGTGCCAGTAAAGTGTTCGGGGGGAGTGGCTACACCTTC
.,TRBJ1-1,.,TRBV10-3,CAIRGAEGGDNTEAFF,TGTGCCATCAGAGGCGCGGAGGGGGGGGATAACACTGAAGCTTTCTTT
.,TRBJ2-2,.,TRBV5-1,CASAFLTGELFF,TGCGCCAGCGCGTTCCTCACCGGGGAGCTGTTTTTT
.,TRBJ2-5,.,TRBV19,CASSAAAPQETQYF,TGTGCCAGTAGTGCAGCGGCCCCACAAGAGACCCAGTACTTC
.,TRBJ2-3,.,TRBV4-3,CASSQVLGGGRNTQYF,TGCGCCAGCAGCCAAGTGTTGGGGGGGGGCAGGAATACGCAGTATTTT
.,TRBJ2-1,TRBD2,TRBV2,CASSGTITRGGLAGNEQFF,TGTGCCAGCAGTGGGACCATCACGCGGGGGGGACTAGCTGGCAATGAGCAGTTCTTC
.,TRBJ1-2,.,TRBV6-5,CATYRVPNYGYTF,TGTGCCACCTACAGGGTCCCTAACTATGGCTACACCTTC
.,TRBJ2-3,.,TRBV25-1,CASSQLFGASTDTQYF,TGTGCCAGCAGTCAACTCTTTGGGGCCAGCACAGATACGCAGTATTTT
.,TRBJ1-2,.,TRBV7-2,CASSGWRDPYGYTF,TGTGCCAGCAGCGGATGGCGGGATCCCTATGGCTACACCTTC
.,TRBJ2-1,.,TRBV27,CASSRTSYNEQFF,TGTGCCAGCAGTCGCACTAGTTATAATGAGCAGTTCTTC
.,TRBJ2-7,TRBD1,TRBV2,CASSEAGRTGSHEQYF,TGTGCCAGCAGTGAAGCGGGGCGGACAGGATCTCACGAGCAGTACTTC
.,TRBJ1-6,.,TRBV11-2,CASSFPSSAGWNSPLHF,TGTGCCAGCAGCTTCCCCTCCTCCGCAGGGTGGAATTCACCCCTCCACTTT
few,TRBJ1-2,.,TRBV25-1,CASSVYGFGGYTF,TGTGCCAGCAGTGTTTACGGGTTCGGGGGCTACACCTTC
.,TRBJ1-4,.,TRBV18,CASSPTRVNEKLFF,TGTGCCAGCTCACCGACTCGTGTCAATGAAAAACTGTTTTTT
.,TRBJ2-1,.,TRBV13,CASRRVGGPNNEQFF,TGTGCCAGCAGACGTGTCGGGGGGCCAAACAATGAGCAGTTCTTC
.,TRBJ1-2,.,TRBV6-5,CASRVVDGGNYGYTF,TGTGCCAGCAGAGTCGTAGACGGGGGTAACTATGGCTACACCTTC